This entry is about one TCR beta chain. cDNA came from around 0.5 to 1 ug RNA primed by random hexamers. immunoSEQ multiplex PCR amplified TCR beta CDR3 across 54 Vbeta, 13 Jbeta. TCRdb called the immunoSEQ multiplex PCR reads again in MiXCR, with one record for every CDR3 protein. The table shows approximately 190,000 distinct CDR3 sequences, with 90% to 95% occurring only once. The record originates from a study of CD8 T cells in Susac syndrome. The CDR3 loop spans 16 amino acids. The ends were cut back, 0 bases at V and 3 bases at J, with 13 bases in the middle. Germline V CDR1 and CDR2: SGDLS, YYNGEE. TCR beta sequencing covered blood CD8+ and CD4+ T cells. Matched for age and sex, the controls were healthy donors. Negative isolation yielded CD4+ and CD8+ T cells, and FACS enriched TEMRA cells.

V is TRBV9 and J is TRBJ2-1; D gene ambiguous. This TCR was sampled from a human donor in good health. The source material was CD4+ T cells from PBMCs. Written as DNA, the CDR3 is TGTGCCAGCAGCGTAGGGTCCGACCCTCTCTACAATGAGCAGTTCTTC. This translates into CASSVGSDPLYNEQFF.